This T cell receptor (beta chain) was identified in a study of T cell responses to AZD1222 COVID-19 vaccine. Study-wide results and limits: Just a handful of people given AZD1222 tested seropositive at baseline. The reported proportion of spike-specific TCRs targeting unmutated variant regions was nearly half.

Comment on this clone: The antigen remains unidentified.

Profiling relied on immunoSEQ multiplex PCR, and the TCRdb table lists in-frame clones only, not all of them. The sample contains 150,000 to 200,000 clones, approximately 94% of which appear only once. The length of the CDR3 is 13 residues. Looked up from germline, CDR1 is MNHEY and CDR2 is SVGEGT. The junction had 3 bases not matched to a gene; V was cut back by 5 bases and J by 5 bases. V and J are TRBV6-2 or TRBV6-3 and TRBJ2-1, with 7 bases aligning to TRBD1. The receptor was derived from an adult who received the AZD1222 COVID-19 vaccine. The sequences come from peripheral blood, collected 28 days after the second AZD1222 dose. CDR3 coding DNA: TGTGCCAGCAGTGATACAGGGGACAATGAGCAGTTCTTC. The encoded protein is CASSDTGDNEQFF.